The T cell receptor (beta chain) described here comes from a study of blood T cell repertoires in COVID-19. Study-wide background: Researchers got acute and convalescent COVID-19 samples from the United States, Italy and Spain. T cells, B-cell-depleted T cells, or PBMCs supplied cDNA or gDNA.

In the authors' methods: The authors estimated nucleated cell counts from reference gene primer amplification. Here immunoSEQ multiplex PCR was the method, and the copy in TCRdb shows in-frame clones only, minus some. The DNA gave D and trimming, while V, J and clone size come from that table. Of fewer than 250,000 clones in the sample, roughly 80% were seen once. What was sequenced was peripheral blood. The TCR originated in a woman aged 55-70 years with active or convalescent COVID-19.

The CDR3 DNA follows: TGTGCCAGCAGTGAAATAGGAGGGGATCAGCCCCAGCATTTT. Translating it yields CASSEIGGDQPQHF. The genes are TRBV2 and TRBJ1-5; D may be TRBD1 (5 bases). CDR1 and CDR2 (germline): SNHLY, FYNNEI. V dropped 2 bases and J dropped 5 bases, with 10 bases sitting between them. This CDR3 has 14 residues.